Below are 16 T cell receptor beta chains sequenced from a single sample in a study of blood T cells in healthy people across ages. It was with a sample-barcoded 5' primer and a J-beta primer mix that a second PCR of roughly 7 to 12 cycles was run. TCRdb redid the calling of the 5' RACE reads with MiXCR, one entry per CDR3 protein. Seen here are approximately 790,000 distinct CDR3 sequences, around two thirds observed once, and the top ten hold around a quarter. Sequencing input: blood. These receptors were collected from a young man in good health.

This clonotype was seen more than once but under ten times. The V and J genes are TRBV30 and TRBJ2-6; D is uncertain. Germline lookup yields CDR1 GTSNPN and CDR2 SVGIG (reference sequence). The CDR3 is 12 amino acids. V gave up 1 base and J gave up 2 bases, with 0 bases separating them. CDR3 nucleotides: TGTGCCTGGAGTGCTGGGGCCAACGTCCTGACTTTC. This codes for CAWSAGANVLTF.

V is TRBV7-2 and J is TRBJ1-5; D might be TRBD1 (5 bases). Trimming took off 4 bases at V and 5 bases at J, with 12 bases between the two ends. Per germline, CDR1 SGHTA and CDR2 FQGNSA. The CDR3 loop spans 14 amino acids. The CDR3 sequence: CASSSRGGYQPQHF. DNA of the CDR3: TGTGCCAGCAGCTCGCGTGGGGGTTATCAGCCCCAGCATTTT.

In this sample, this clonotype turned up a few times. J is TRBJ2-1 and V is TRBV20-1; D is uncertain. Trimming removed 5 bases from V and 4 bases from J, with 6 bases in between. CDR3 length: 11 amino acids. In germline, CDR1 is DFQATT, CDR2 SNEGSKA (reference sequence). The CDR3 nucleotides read TGCAGTGCTCGCCAGTACAATGAGCAGTTCTTC. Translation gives CSARQYNEQFF.

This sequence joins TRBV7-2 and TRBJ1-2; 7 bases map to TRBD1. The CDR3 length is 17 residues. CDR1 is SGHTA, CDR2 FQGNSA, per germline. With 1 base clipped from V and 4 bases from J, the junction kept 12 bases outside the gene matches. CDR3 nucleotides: TGTGCCAGCAGCTTAGTTGGTACTTCGGGACAGTTCTATGGCTACACCTTC. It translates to CASSLVGTSGQFYGYTF. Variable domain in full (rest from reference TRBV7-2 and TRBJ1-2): GAGVSQSPSNKVTEKGKDVELRCDPISGHTALYWYRQSLGQGLEFLIYFQGNSAPDKSGLPSDRFSAERTGGSVSTLTIQRTQQEDSAVYLCASSLVGTSGQFYGYTFGSGTRLTVV.

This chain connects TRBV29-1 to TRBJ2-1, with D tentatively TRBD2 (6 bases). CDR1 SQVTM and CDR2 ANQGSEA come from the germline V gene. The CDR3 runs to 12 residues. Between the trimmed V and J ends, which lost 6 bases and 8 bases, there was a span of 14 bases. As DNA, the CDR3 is TGCAGCGTCGGGACTCCTAGGGATGAGCAGTTCTTC. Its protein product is CSVGTPRDEQFF.

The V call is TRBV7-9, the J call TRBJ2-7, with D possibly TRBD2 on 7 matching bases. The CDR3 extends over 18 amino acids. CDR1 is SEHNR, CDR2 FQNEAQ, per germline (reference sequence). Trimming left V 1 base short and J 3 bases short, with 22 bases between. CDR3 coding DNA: TGTGCCAGCAGCTTAGGGGGCGTTCCCAGCGGGGACAACTACGAGCAGTACTTC. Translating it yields CASSLGGVPSGDNYEQYF. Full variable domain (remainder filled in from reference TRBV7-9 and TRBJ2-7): DTGVSQNPRHKITKRGQNVTFRCDPISEHNRLYWYRQTLGQGPEFLTYFQNEAQLEKSRLLSDRFSAERPKGSFSTLEIQRTEQGDSAMYLCASSLGGVPSGDNYEQYFGPGTRLTVT.

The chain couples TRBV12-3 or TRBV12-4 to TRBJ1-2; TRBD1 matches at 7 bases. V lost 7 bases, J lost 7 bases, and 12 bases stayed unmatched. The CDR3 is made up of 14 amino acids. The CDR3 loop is CASTHGTAYAGYTF. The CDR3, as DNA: TGTGCCAGCACTCACGGGACAGCCTATGCTGGCTACACCTTC.

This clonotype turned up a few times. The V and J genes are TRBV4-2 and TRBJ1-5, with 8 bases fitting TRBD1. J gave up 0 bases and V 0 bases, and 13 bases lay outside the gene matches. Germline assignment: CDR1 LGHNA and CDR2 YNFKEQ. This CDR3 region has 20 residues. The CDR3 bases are TGTGCCAGCAGCCAAGATCACAGGGGGTATCGGAATAATAGCAATCAGCCCCAGCATTTT. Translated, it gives CASSQDHRGYRNNSNQPQHF.

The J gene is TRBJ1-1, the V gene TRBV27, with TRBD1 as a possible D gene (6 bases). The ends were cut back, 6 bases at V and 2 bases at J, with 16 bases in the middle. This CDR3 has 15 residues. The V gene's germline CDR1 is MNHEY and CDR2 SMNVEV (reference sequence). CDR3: CASSPEGGGNTEAFF. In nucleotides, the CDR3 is TGTGCCAGCAGCCCTGAGGGCGGGGGCAACACTGAAGCTTTCTTT.

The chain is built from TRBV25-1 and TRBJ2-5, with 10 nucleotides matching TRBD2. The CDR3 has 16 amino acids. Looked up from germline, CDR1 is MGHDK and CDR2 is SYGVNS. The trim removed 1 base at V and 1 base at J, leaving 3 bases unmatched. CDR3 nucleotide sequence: TGTGCCAGCAGTGAATTCGCTAGCGGGGGCCAAGAGACCCAGTACTTC. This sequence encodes CASSEFASGGQETQYF.

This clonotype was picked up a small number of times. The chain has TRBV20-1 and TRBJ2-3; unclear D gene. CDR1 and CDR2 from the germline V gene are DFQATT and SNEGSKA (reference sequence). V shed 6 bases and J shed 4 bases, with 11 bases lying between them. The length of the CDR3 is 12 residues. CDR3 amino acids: CSAFPTSDTQYF. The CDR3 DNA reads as TGCAGTGCCTTTCCGACATCAGATACGCAGTATTTT.

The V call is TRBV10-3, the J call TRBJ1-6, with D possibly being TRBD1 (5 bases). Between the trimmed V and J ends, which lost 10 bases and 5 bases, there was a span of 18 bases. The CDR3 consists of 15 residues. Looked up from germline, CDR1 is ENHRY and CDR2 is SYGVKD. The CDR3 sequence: CATSPQTVHNSPLHF. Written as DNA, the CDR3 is TGTGCCACCAGCCCCCAGACAGTTCATAATTCACCCCTCCACTTT.

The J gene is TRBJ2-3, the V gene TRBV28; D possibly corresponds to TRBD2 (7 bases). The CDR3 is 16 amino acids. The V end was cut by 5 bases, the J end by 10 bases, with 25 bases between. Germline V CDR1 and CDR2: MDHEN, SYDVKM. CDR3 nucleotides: TGTGCCAGCAGTCCGCCGGGACAAGGGAGGGCTGATGCGCAGTATTTT. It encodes CASSPPGQGRADAQYF.

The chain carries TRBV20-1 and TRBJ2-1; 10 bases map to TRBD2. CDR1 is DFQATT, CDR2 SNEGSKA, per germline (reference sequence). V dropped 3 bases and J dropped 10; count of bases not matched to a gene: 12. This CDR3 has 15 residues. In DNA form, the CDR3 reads TGCAGTGCTAGCGATACTAGCGGGACCTCTCGGGAGCAGTTCTTC. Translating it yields CSASDTSGTSREQFF.

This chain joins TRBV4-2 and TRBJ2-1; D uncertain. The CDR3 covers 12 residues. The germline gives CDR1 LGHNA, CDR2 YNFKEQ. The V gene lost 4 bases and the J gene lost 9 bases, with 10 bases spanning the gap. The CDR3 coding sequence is TGTGCCAGCAGCCTCCTTGGTAGTGAGCAGTTCTTC. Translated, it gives CASSLLGSEQFF.

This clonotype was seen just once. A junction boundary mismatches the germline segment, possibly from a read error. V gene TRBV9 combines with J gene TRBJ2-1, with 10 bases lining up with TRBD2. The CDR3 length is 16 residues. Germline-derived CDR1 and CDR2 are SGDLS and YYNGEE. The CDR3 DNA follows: TGCGCCAGCAGCGTGAGAGCGGGGGGGCCGTACAATGAGCAGTTCTTC. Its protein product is CASSVRAGGPYNEQFF.